The source of this TCR beta chain is a study of T-cell memory formation after mild COVID-19. Study outcomes and limitations: Whether second-wave clones peaking at day 37 were SARS-CoV-2 specific went unconfirmed. Pre-infection memory showed some responding clones, and this suggested that cross-reactive memory joined. Clones shrinking between day 15 and 85 showed a balanced CD4/CD8 split, and those that grew later tilted toward CD4+.

Germline CDR1 is SGHVS and CDR2 is FQNEAQ. This CDR3 spans 16 amino acids. V lost 3 bases and J lost 3; bases outside the gene matches: 6. After 5'RACE with constant-segment primers, TCR alpha and TCR beta cDNA libraries carrying sample barcodes and UMIs were obtained. TCRdb independently ran MiXCR on the 5' RACE reads; one entry per CDR3 protein. Altogether approximately 260,000 distinct CDR3 sequences are present, about 20% being singletons, with the ten largest covering more than 20%. With respect to this clonotype: Its antigen is currently unknown.

The sample consisted of PBMCs or a T cell subset sorted from them (not recorded which). This chain connects TRBV7-8 to TRBJ2-3; 10 bases are shared with TRBD2. The clonotype originates from a man aged 18-30 years who had mild COVID-19 (a few samples of this study predate the infection). Cell type and time point are not known. CDR3 in amino acids: CASSFISGGATDTQYF. CDR3 DNA sequence: TGTGCCAGCAGCTTCATAAGCGGGGGGGCAACAGATACGCAGTATTTT.